The rows below give T cell receptor beta chains drawn from one sample of a study of T cell repertoires in cytomegalovirus infection. TCRdb analysed the reads with MiXCR anew, one entry per CDR3 protein. The repertoire includes 570,000 or so distinct CDR3 sequences, approximately 40% of them detected once, and 48% sits in the top ten. Their specific antigens are unknown. The sequencing used cultured PBMCs, collected from culture after CMV antigen stimulation. These receptors were collected from a human donor in good health (CMV status not recorded). Some clones in this sample may be carry-over from other donors' samples. CDR3s include the opening cysteine and the closing phenylalanine or tryptophan. Each record gives: clone size, J gene, CDR3 length, D gene, V gene, CDR3 protein, CDR3 DNA. A D gene is named only where the DNA matches it firmly. Size values are once, few and many counts, or a class for expanded clones, and some rows have none.

- TRBJ2-2 15 - TRBV7-6 CASSPTNQFTGELFF TGTGCCAGCAGCCCAACCAACCAATTCACCGGGGAGCTGTTTTTT
- TRBJ2-1 16 TRBD2 TRBV20-1 CSARDIPGLADNEQFF TGCAGTGCTAGAGATATACCGGGACTAGCTGACAATGAGCAGTTCTTC
few TRBJ2-3 15 - TRBV18 CASSPRTGFGDTQYF TGTGCCAGCTCACCAAGGACGGGATTCGGAGATACGCAGTATTTT
few TRBJ2-3 17 - TRBV27 CASRSLRGRPSTDTQYF TGTGCCAGCAGAAGTTTAAGGGGCCGCCCCTCCACAGATACGCAGTATTTT
- TRBJ2-3 14 - TRBV15 CATSRGGTTDTQYF TGTGCCACCAGCAGGGGTGGAACCACAGATACGCAGTATTTT
once TRBJ2-3 14 - TRBV28 CASSPTRGTDTQYF TGTGCCAGCAGTCCGACCAGGGGAACAGATACGCAGTATTTT
few TRBJ2-5 15 TRBD1 TRBV7-2 CASRRTGVVQETQYF TGTGCCAGCAGACGTACAGGGGTGGTACAAGAGACCCAGTACTTC
few TRBJ2-7 15 TRBD1 TRBV7-6 CASSLAMGTAREQYF TGTGCCAGCAGCTTAGCGATGGGGACAGCTCGGGAGCAGTACTTC
few TRBJ1-2 13 - TRBV25-1 CASLDRANYGYTF TGTGCCAGCTTGGACAGAGCTAACTATGGCTACACCTTC
once TRBJ2-5 13 - TRBV20-1 CSASEGGEETQYF TGCAGTGCTAGCGAGGGGGGAGAAGAGACCCAGTACTTC
few TRBJ2-7 15 TRBD1 TRBV14 CASSQGDRVTYEQYF TGTGCCAGCAGCCAAGGGGACAGGGTTACCTACGAGCAGTACTTC
- TRBJ2-2 16 TRBD2 TRBV7-9 CASSPHGTSWTGELFF TGTGCCAGCAGCCCCCACGGGACTAGTTGGACCGGGGAGCTGTTTTTT
- TRBJ2-5 14 - TRBV6-8 CASSPLTGQETQYF TGTGCCAGCAGTCCGCTGACAGGTCAAGAGACCCAGTACTTC
few TRBJ1-1 13 - TRBV11-2 CASSLIRDTEAFF TGTGCCAGCAGCTTAATCCGGGACACTGAAGCTTTCTTT
once TRBJ2-7 15 TRBD1 TRBV10-3 CAISDNRQGSDEQYF TGTGCCATCAGCGATAACCGACAGGGATCGGACGAGCAGTACTTC
- TRBJ1-1 14 - TRBV12-3/TRBV12-4 CASSFSQADTEAFF TGTGCCAGCAGTTTTTCCCAGGCGGACACTGAAGCTTTCTTT
- TRBJ2-5 10 - TRBV20-1 CSAKKETQYF TGCAGTGCTAAAAAAGAGACCCAGTACTTC
once TRBJ2-1 15 - TRBV5-6 CASSSTRTLNNEQFF TGTGCCAGCAGCTCGACTCGGACACTCAACAATGAGCAGTTCTTC
- TRBJ2-1 14 - TRBV28 CASSSWQGNNEQFF TGTGCCAGCAGTTCATGGCAGGGCAACAATGAGCAGTTCTTC
few TRBJ1-6 16 TRBD1 TRBV23-1 CASSPFRGALDSPLHF TGCGCCAGCAGTCCATTCAGGGGGGCCTTGGATTCACCCCTCCACTTT
few TRBJ2-6 19 TRBD1 TRBV5-4 CASSSLGQGPLSGANVLTF TGTGCCAGCAGCTCCCTGGGACAGGGACCCTTGTCGGGGGCCAACGTCCTGACTTTC
few TRBJ1-5 17 - TRBV20-1 CSARGETDSYSNQPQHF TGCAGTGCTAGGGGGGAGACAGACTCCTATAGCAATCAGCCCCAGCATTTT
- TRBJ2-7 12 - TRBV7-2 CASTIAGEEQYF TGTGCCAGCACCATAGCAGGAGAAGAGCAGTACTTC
- TRBJ2-1 13 - TRBV20-1 CSASRGLYNEQFF TGCAGTGCGTCCAGGGGCCTATACAATGAGCAGTTCTTC
- TRBJ2-6 20 TRBD2 TRBV5-1 CASSLALAGTANSGANVLTF TGCGCCAGCAGCTTGGCCTTAGCGGGGACCGCTAACTCTGGGGCCAACGTCCTGACTTTC
few TRBJ2-1 16 - TRBV12-3/TRBV12-4 CASSLGGSESYNEQFF TGTGCCAGCAGTTTAGGGGGGAGTGAATCCTACAATGAGCAGTTCTTC
- TRBJ1-5 13 - TRBV6-2/TRBV6-3 CASSHQTRWPQHF TGTGCCAGCAGTCACCAAACTCGATGGCCCCAGCATTTT
few TRBJ1-3 14 - TRBV7-6 CASSLRSRFGTIYF TGTGCCAGCAGCCTGAGGAGTCGATTCGGCACCATATATTTT
- TRBJ2-1 11 - TRBV6-2/TRBV6-3 CASLIVWEQFF TGTGCCAGCCTAATCGTATGGGAGCAGTTCTTC